This T cell receptor beta chain was captured in a study of circulating tumor DNA in untreated peripheral T-cell lymphoma. CDR1 is SGDLS, CDR2 YYNGEE, per germline. CDR3 length equals 13 residues. V dropped 5 bases and J dropped 3 bases, with 8 bases sitting between them. Profiling relied on immunoSEQ multiplex PCR, and the TCRdb table lists in-frame clones only, not all of them. This sample has thousands of clones; under 80% occur once, and the top ten carry roughly 44%. This chain joins TRBV9 and TRBJ1-4; D not resolved. The source is a human donor with peripheral T-cell lymphoma. Sequenced: tumor tissue. This CDR3 is CASSAGPNEKLFF. The CDR3 DNA is TGTGCCAGCAGTGCCGGTCCTAATGAAAAACTGTTTTTT.